This T cell receptor beta chain came from a study of blood T cell repertoires in COVID-19. The wider study: Samples representing acute and convalescent COVID-19 were sourced from the United States, Italy and Spain.

The CDR3 totals 16 residues. Trimming took 0 bases from V and 1 from J, leaving 10 bases between them. Germline lookup yields CDR1 GTSNPN and CDR2 SVGIG (reference sequence). In the study's own analysis: Reference gene primer amplification gave nucleated cell count estimates. Produced via immunoSEQ multiplex PCR; TCRdb's table is partial and in-frame only. That table supplies the V and J calls and clone size; D and trimming were determined from the DNA. The sample lists about 370,000 clones; 75% to 90% were seen once. Adults between roughly 18 and 89 years of age took part from 20 to 25 US areas. V and J are TRBV30 and TRBJ1-6; TRBD1 might be the D (6 bases). The receptor's source is a man younger than 35 who had recovered from COVID-19. Sequenced sample: PBMCs or T cells enriched from blood (not recorded which). The CDR3, as DNA: TGTGCCTGGAGTGTTCTACAGGGTTCCTATAATTCACCCCTCCACTTT. Protein sequence: CAWSVLQGSYNSPLHF.